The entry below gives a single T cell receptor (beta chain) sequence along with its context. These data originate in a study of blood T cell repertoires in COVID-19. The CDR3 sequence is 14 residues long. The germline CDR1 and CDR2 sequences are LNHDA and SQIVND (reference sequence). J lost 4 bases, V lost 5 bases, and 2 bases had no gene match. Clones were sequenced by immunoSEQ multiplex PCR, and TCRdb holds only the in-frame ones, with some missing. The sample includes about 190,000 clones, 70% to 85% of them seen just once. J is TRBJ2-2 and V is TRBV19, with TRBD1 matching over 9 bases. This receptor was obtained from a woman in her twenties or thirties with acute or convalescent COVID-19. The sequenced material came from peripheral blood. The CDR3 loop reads CASSHRGLTGELFF. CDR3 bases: TGTGCCAGTAGTCACAGGGGGCTCACCGGGGAGCTGTTTTTT.